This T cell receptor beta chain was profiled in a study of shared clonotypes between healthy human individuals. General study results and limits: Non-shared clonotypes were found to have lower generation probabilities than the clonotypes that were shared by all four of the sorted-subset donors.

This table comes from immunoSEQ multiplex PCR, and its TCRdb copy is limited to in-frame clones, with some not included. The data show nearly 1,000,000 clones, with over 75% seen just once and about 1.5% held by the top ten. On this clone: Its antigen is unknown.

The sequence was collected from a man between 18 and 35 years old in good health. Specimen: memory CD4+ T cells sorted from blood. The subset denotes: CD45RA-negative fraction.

CDR3 nucleotides: TGTGCCAGCAGCCCCTCTGCAGGTGGAAACACCATATATTTT. Its translation: CASSPSAGGNTIYF. The J gene is TRBJ1-3, the V gene TRBV6-6; D is undetermined. V was cut by 6 bases and J by 3 bases, with 12 bases left in between. This CDR3 region has 14 residues. CDR1 and CDR2 from the germline V gene are MNHNY and SVGAGI (reference sequence).